The 10 T cell receptor beta chains below were found in one sample sequenced in a study of response to subunit inactivated influenza vaccine listed by TCRdb under 2018. The time point label here, explained by the study, means: approximately 45 days after influenza vaccine administration. The library was made by RT-PCR. The sequencer listed for this sample is Illumina HiSeq 2500. TCRdb reanalyzed the raw reads on its own, using fastp at Q25 for trimming and MiXCR for clone calling, and kept in-frame beta chains. Records with the same CDR3 protein are collapsed into one entry carrying the most frequent genes and DNA. In all, the sample holds approximately 500,000 distinct CDR3 sequences, and approximately 13% of those were seen once. The top ten clones comprise over 10% of the sample. The sample was PBMCs from blood, taken about 40 days after vaccination. The receptors here all came from a man between 45 and 60 years old who received an inactivated influenza vaccine. Donor details come from another sample of the same person, matched by shared clones.

J is TRBJ2-7 and V is TRBV20-1, with 9 bases that match TRBD2. Germline V gene sequence: CDR1 DFQATT, CDR2 SNEGSKA (reference sequence). The CDR3 loop spans 14 amino acids. V was clipped by 2 bases and J by 4 bases; unmatched bases: 6. The CDR3 loop is CSARLTSGSYEQYF. CDR3 nucleotides: TGCAGTGCTAGATTGACTAGCGGATCTTACGAGCAGTACTTC.

The table lists this clonotype with a few counts. This chain uses TRBV5-1 with TRBJ2-5, with TRBD1 matching over 8 bases. CDR3 length equals 16 residues. Germline CDR1 is SGHRS and CDR2 is YFSETQ. V gave up 0 bases and J gave up 4 bases; unmatched junction bases: 8. The CDR3 region has the DNA TGCGCCAGCAGCTTGGCAGCCCGGACAGGGCCAGAGACCCAGTACTTC. Encoded protein: CASSLAARTGPETQYF.

V is TRBV2 and J is TRBJ2-1, with D unclear. CDR1 and CDR2 (germline): SNHLY, FYNNEI. This CDR3 comprises 15 residues. V was pared by 4 bases and J by 7 bases, with 17 bases between. The CDR3 spells CASSGPVWTVNEQFF. The CDR3 bases are TGTGCCAGCAGTGGACCCGTTTGGACGGTTAATGAGCAGTTCTTC.

The rearrangement joins TRBV4-1 to TRBJ2-3; 9 bases are a match to TRBD2. Trimming took 1 base from V and 2 from J; bases not matched to a gene: 7. Per the germline V gene, CDR1 is MGHRA and CDR2 is YSYEKL. The length of the CDR3 is 17 residues. CDR3: CASSQGTTSGNTDTQYF. In DNA, the CDR3 is TGCGCCAGCAGCCAAGGAACGACTAGCGGAAACACAGATACGCAGTATTTT.

This clonotype was counted only a few times. CDR3 loop: CASSLSGTDVYGYTF. The CDR3 bases are TGCGCCAGCAGCTTGAGTGGGACAGATGTATATGGCTACACCTTC. The rearrangement links TRBV5-1 to TRBJ1-2, with 7 bases aligning to TRBD1. The J segment lost 5 bases and the V segment lost 1 base, leaving 8 bases of the junction unmatched. Germline loops: CDR1 SGHRS, CDR2 YFSETQ. The CDR3 totals 15 residues.

Only a few counts were recorded for this clonotype. The chain carries TRBV18 and TRBJ1-6; TRBD1 matches at 9 bases. Per germline, CDR1 KGHSH and CDR2 LQKENI. The length of the CDR3 is 16 residues. V dropped 5 bases and J dropped 9; count of bases not matched to a gene: 11. The CDR3 DNA is TGTGCCAGCTCAACCGGGACAGGGCCATTCGGTTCACCCCTCCACTTT. Residues: CASSTGTGPFGSPLHF.

As for this clonotype: One end of the junction does not line up with germline, which may come from a read error. The V and J genes are TRBV27 and TRBJ2-7; D is unclear. Germline CDR1 and CDR2: MNHEY and SMNVEV (reference sequence). The CDR3 totals 14 residues. CDR3 amino acids: CASSLSNNPHEQYF. In DNA form, the CDR3 reads TGTGCCAGCAGTTTATCGAACAATCCCCACGAGCAGTATTTC.

This clonotype was counted ten times or more. The chain carries TRBV5-1 and TRBJ2-1, with D perhaps TRBD1 (6 bases). This CDR3 has 15 residues. Trimming took off 0 bases at V and 2 bases at J, with 9 bases between the two ends. The germline V gene encodes CDR1 SGHRS and CDR2 YFSETQ. CDR3 nucleotides: TGCGCCAGCAGCTTGGTAGGGGGTCCCTACAATGAGCAGTTCTTC. Amino acids: CASSLVGGPYNEQFF.

The chain recombines TRBV20-1 with TRBJ2-3; 8 bases line up with TRBD1. The CDR3 sequence is 15 residues long. Losses at the gene ends were 7 bases for V and 0 bases for J; bases not matched to a gene: 9. The germline gives CDR1 DFQATT, CDR2 SNEGSKA (reference sequence). The CDR3: CSVLPGTGSTDTQYF. The CDR3 nucleotides are TGCAGTGTCTTACCCGGGACAGGTAGCACAGATACGCAGTATTTT.

This clonotype was seen repeatedly, ten times or more. The CDR3: CASSPRRGAGNTIYF. CDR3 DNA: TGTGCCAGCAGTCCCCGGCGGGGGGCTGGAAACACCATATATTTT. The J gene is TRBJ1-3, the V gene TRBV6-1; D possibly corresponds to TRBD1 (5 bases). The V end lost 5 bases, the J end lost 2 bases, and 13 bases lay between the germline ends. This CDR3 is built from 15 residues. CDR1 and CDR2 from the germline V gene are MNHNS and SASEGT.